The subject of this entry is one TCR beta chain. Participant reports of clinical history set cohort assignment. This table comes from immunoSEQ multiplex PCR, and its TCRdb copy is limited to in-frame clones, with some not included. Of roughly 250,000 clones in the sample, around 90% were seen once. This sample was taken from a study of blood T cell repertoires in COVID-19. The source material was PBMCs or T cells enriched from blood (not recorded which). This clonotype originated in a woman under 30 who had recovered from COVID-19.

CDR3 bases: TGTGCCTCATCGCGAGAGCCTAACTATGGCTACACCTTC. It is translated as CASSREPNYGYTF. The chain combines TRBV6-6 with TRBJ1-2; D is undetermined. V was pared by 11 bases and J by 0 bases, with 13 bases between. The CDR3 contains 13 residues. Germline assignment: CDR1 MNHNY and CDR2 SVGAGI (reference sequence).